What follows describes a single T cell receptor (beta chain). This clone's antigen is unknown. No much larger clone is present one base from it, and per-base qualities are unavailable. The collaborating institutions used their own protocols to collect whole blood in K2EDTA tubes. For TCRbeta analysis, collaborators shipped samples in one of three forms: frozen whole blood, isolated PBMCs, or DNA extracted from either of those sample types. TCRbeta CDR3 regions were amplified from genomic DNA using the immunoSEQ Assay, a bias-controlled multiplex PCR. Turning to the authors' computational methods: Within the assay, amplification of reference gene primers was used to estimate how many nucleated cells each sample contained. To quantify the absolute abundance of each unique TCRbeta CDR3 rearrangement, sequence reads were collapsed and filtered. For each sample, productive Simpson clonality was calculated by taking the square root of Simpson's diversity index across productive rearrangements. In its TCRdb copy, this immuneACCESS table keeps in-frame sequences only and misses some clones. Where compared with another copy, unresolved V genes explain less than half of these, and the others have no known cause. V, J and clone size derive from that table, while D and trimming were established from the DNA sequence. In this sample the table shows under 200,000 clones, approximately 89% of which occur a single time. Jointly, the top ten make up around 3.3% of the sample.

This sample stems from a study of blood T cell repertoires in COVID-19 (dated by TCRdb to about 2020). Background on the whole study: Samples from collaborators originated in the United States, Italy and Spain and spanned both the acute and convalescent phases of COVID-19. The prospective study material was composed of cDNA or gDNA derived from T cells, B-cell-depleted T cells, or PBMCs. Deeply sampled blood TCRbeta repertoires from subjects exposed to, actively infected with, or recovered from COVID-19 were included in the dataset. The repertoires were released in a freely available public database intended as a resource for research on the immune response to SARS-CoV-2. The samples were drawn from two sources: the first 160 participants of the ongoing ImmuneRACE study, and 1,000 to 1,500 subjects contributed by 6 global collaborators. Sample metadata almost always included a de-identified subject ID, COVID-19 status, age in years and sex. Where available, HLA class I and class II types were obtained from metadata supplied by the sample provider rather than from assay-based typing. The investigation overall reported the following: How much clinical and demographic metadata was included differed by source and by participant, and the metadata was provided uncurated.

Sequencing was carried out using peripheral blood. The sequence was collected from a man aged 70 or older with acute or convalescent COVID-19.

The CDR3 region has the sequence CASSTEAGANVLTF. The nucleotide sequence reads as follows: TGCGCCAGCAGCACGGAGGCTGGGGCCAACGTCCTGACTTTC. Here the chain combines TRBV5-1 and TRBJ2-6; the D gene is perhaps TRBD2, on 5 matching bases. Trimming removed 4 bases from V and 2 bases from J, leaving 7 bases between the germline ends. The CDR3, from cysteine to phenylalanine, totals 14 residues. Only the CDR3 DNA is retained, 42 bases long and in frame from the first base. Via the germline V gene, CDR1 is SGHRS and CDR2 YFSETQ.